The clone carrying this TCR beta chain was counted once. The antigen is unknown. 13 Jbeta primers and 60 Vbeta primers were used for the PCR. Method: immunoSEQ multiplex PCR; TCRdb's copy keeps in-frame clones and lacks some. The profile shows about 200,000 clones, roughly four fifths of them singletons. The CDR3 runs 16 residues. Germline assignment: CDR1 KGHSH and CDR2 LQKENI. The germline V and J ends were trimmed by 3 bases and 1 base, with 15 bases remaining between them. This entry comes from a study of cytomegalovirus exposure and HLA in healthy donors. Notes on the study in general: Exclusion as indistinguishable affected some V segments, including TRBV6-2 and TRBV6-3. For presence/absence analyses, sequencing depth was assumed to be roughly uniform across donors.

The V call is TRBV18, the J call TRBJ1-1; D might be TRBD1 (5 bases). This TCR was recovered from a girl between 5 and 17 years old in good health and CMV-seronegative. Sequenced sample: PBMCs. CDR3 region: CASSPLQGRWNTEAFF. DNA for the CDR3: TGTGCCAGCTCACCGCTCCAGGGAAGATGGAACACTGAAGCTTTCTTT.